This passage covers 12 T cell receptor beta chains from one sample sequenced in a study of cytomegalovirus exposure and HLA in healthy donors. Both 60 Vbeta primers and 13 Jbeta primers went into the PCR. TCRdb keeps only in-frame clones here, not all; method: immunoSEQ multiplex PCR. This sample's table reports under 200,000 clones. Sequences were obtained from PBMCs. The receptors here all came from a man between 25 and 39 years old in good health and CMV-seronegative.

V usage is TRBV29-1 and J usage is TRBJ2-5; 9 nucleotides match TRBD1. V lost 7 bases, J lost 2 bases, and 8 bases stayed unmatched. CDR3 size: 14 residues. Germline V gene data show CDR1 as SQVTM and CDR2 as ANQGSEA. The CDR3 sequence is CSATTGGSQETQYF. CDR3 coding DNA: TGCAGCGCGACGACAGGGGGGTCACAAGAGACCCAGTACTTC.

The chain employs TRBV4-3 and TRBJ1-5; no clear D. The CDR3 is 17 amino acids. Germline CDR1 LGHNA, CDR2 YSLEER. The V end was cut by 0 bases, the J end by 2 bases, with 14 bases between. CDR3 bases: TGCGCCAGCAGCCAAGATGCTACTGGAGAGGGCAATCAGCCCCAGCATTTT. This sequence encodes CASSQDATGEGNQPQHF.

Written as DNA, the CDR3 is TGTGCCAGCAGTCTCCTACCGGGACAGACAGAAGATACGCAGTATTTT. Protein sequence: CASSLLPGQTEDTQYF. The rearrangement joins TRBV6-4 to TRBJ2-3; 7 nucleotides line up with TRBD1. This CDR3 is built from 16 residues. V shed 5 bases and J 5 bases; nucleotides not matched to a gene: 13. CDR1 is MRHNA and CDR2 is SNTAGT in the germline V gene.

V usage is TRBV15 and J usage is TRBJ2-4; 10 bases agree with TRBD2. Germline CDR1 LNHNV, CDR2 YYDKDF (reference sequence). V lost 3 bases, J lost 0 bases, and 14 bases stayed unmatched. The CDR3 has 20 residues. As DNA, the CDR3 is TGTGCCACCAGCAGGATTAGACTAGCGGGTACGGGATTAGCCAAAAACATTCAGTACTTC. Encoded protein: CATSRIRLAGTGLAKNIQYF.

This rearrangement joins TRBV10-1 to TRBJ2-2; 7 nucleotides align to TRBD1. The trim removed 3 bases at V and 5 bases at J, leaving 3 bases unmatched. CDR3 size: 14 residues. The germline gives CDR1 WNHNN, CDR2 SYGVQD (reference sequence). The CDR3 reads CASSDPGGTGELFF. The DNA of the CDR3 is TGCGCCAGCAGTGATCCAGGGGGTACCGGGGAGCTGTTTTTT.

This sequence joins TRBV7-2 and TRBJ2-7; D perhaps matches TRBD2 (6 bases). Trimming took 1 base from V and 7 from J, leaving 17 bases between them. CDR1 is SGHTA and CDR2 is FQGNSA in the germline V gene. The CDR3 has 15 amino acids. The CDR3 sequence: CASSLDGEVLGEQYF. The CDR3 DNA is TGTGCCAGCAGCTTAGACGGGGAGGTTCTAGGGGAGCAGTACTTC.

The chain is built from TRBV19 and TRBJ2-7, with TRBD1 matching over 7 bases. The V gene's germline CDR1 is LNHDA and CDR2 SQIVND (reference sequence). V was pared by 3 bases and J by 3 bases, with 11 bases of the junction left unmatched. The CDR3 sequence is 16 residues long. The CDR3 region has the DNA TGTGCCAGTAGTATGTCGACAGGGAATGGACTCTACGAGCAGTACTTC. This sequence encodes CASSMSTGNGLYEQYF.

This rearrangement joins TRBV25-1 to TRBJ1-2, with 9 nucleotides matching TRBD1. In germline, CDR1 is MGHDK, CDR2 SYGVNS. J gave up 5 bases and V 8 bases, and 9 bases lay outside the gene matches. CDR3 length equals 14 residues. CDR3 amino acids: CASWRDRAPYGYTF. CDR3 bases: TGTGCCAGCTGGAGGGACAGGGCGCCTTATGGCTACACCTTC.

The chain recombines TRBV5-4 with TRBJ1-2; 8 bases are a match to TRBD1. Germline loops: CDR1 SGHNT, CDR2 YYREEE (reference sequence). The length of the CDR3 is 13 residues. V lost 5 bases and J lost 5; bases outside the gene matches: 5. CDR3 residues: CASRATGEYGYTF. The DNA for the CDR3 is TGTGCCAGCAGGGCGACAGGGGAATATGGCTACACCTTC.

The rearrangement joins TRBV18 to TRBJ2-1, with no clear D. CDR1 is KGHSH, CDR2 LQKENI, per germline. This CDR3 has 18 residues. The V end lost 1 base, the J end lost 0 bases, and 16 bases lay between the germline ends. CDR3 amino acids: CASSPRLGLPSSYNEQFF. The CDR3 DNA sequence: TGTGCCAGCTCACCACGCCTTGGTCTCCCCAGCTCCTACAATGAGCAGTTCTTC.

The CDR3 sequence: CASSSYYTGELFF. The CDR3 nucleotides read TGTGCCAGCAGCTCTTATTACACCGGGGAGCTGTTTTTT. The chain employs TRBV4-2 and TRBJ2-2; no clear D gene. CDR3 size: 13 residues. Germline values: CDR1 LGHNA, CDR2 YNFKEQ. The ends were cut back, 5 bases at V and 3 bases at J, with 7 bases in the middle.

The V and J genes are TRBV27 and TRBJ2-1, with 8 bases fitting TRBD1. After removal of 6 bases from V and 1 base from J, the junction contained 8 bases not matched to a gene. Germline CDR1 is MNHEY and CDR2 is SMNVEV (reference sequence). CDR3 length equals 16 residues. CDR3 bases: TGTGCCAGCAGAGCTACCGGACAGGGATCCTACAATGAGCAGTTCTTC. Protein sequence: CASRATGQGSYNEQFF.